The entry that follows covers one T cell receptor (beta chain) sequence. Its antigen has not been determined. The input lacks base qualities; no much larger clone sits a single base away. In total, approximately 700 healthy bone marrow donors made up the cohort. At the time of sampling, all cohort members were nominally healthy, though unrecorded immune exposures were likely present. The donor tested CMV seropositive and was one of the 289 seropositive cohort members. A peripheral blood sample was collected from each donor, and TCR beta sequencing was performed on peripheral blood mononuclear cells. Genomic DNA was extracted from the blood cell samples with the Qiagen DNeasy Blood Extraction Kit. The sample originates from a study of cytomegalovirus exposure and HLA in healthy donors listed by TCRdb under 2017. Broadly, across the study: An earlier analysis of several hundred of the donors reported 250 to 300 Gb of sequence data and around 110 million unique TCR beta sequences from roughly 180 million T cells. About 280 gigabases of sequencing data and approximately 92 million unique TCR sequences made up an early release that covered some 640 HLA-typed donors. Of the 300 to 400 genotyped donors, about 80% fell in the genetic ancestry cluster associated with self-reported Caucasian donors. The study aimed to test whether cataloging public T cell receptors could reveal signatures of past pathogen exposure. The T cell repertoires of 700 or so subjects were profiled by immunosequencing and related to cytomegalovirus serostatus. A separate validation cohort of some 130 different subjects was used in addition to the approximately 640-subject first cohort. High-throughput TCR immunosequencing, statistical association of individual TCRs with disease status, and machine learning were combined to predict cytomegalovirus infection status. A later analysis re-analyzed previously published TCR beta repertoires from about 730 donors and added high-resolution HLA genotyping to study TCR occurrence patterns. Rather than using new phenotypic data, the later analysis identified candidate immune exposures from TCR beta sequences and from how often those sequences occurred across donors. An earlier analysis of 587 of the donors used high-throughput TCR beta sequencing to judge whether each TCR beta V gene segment behaved as functional or pseudogenic. Donor age, sex, ethnicity and CMV serostatus were compiled alongside the repertoire data. Genome-wide SNP genotypes for about 55% of the roughly 670 donors were used in a later genetic analysis, which treated that subset as a discovery cohort. Every discovery cohort repertoire had been produced on one sequencing platform. HLA typing included class I and class II loci at four-digit resolution. Typing coverage differed by locus: A, B, C, DRB1 and DQB1 were typed in about 629-630 donors, DQA1 in 500 to 550, DPA1 in some 570, and DPB1 in 472. Roughly five DR-DQ haplotypes were handled as single units for association and clustering, since linkage in the cohort was strong. Across around 400 genotyped donors of the cohort, an average of approximately 240,000 unique TCR beta nucleotide sequences per donor were sequenced, and around 19% of those sequences were non-productive.

What the work shows at the level of the full study, not this receptor alone: In a later analysis, some 17,000 TCR beta sequences were associated with specific HLA alleles at a false discovery rate of 0.05. A further reported finding was that TCR beta sequences accurately predicted the HLA-A and HLA-B alleles for most subjects in the first cohort. In a later analysis, most CMV-associated TCR beta chains were found to appear HLA-restricted, with HLA associations seemingly driven largely by CMV exposure. The authors suggested that the approach could potentially be extended to other disease states and immunological phenotypes. A cluster of highly shared sequence variants was judged likely to represent a technical artifact of the sequencing pipeline. When HLA alleles, especially DR and DQ, strongly co-occurred, attributing TCR associations to individual alleles was difficult. In a later genetic analysis, a missense DCLRE1C variant was associated with V-gene and J-gene trimming of TCR beta chains, and the association was replicated in an independent cohort. The classifier was reported to diagnose cytomegalovirus status with high specificity and sensitivity in both the original and validation cohorts. Linkage disequilibrium might explain the correlated functional status among segregating V segments, but an unknown experimental factor could not be excluded. An earlier analysis of around 500 of the donors showed that most TCR beta V segments appeared in productive rearrangements either about 87% or about 30% of the time, which broadly matched IMGT annotations. In a later genetic analysis, fewer N-insertions in productive TCRs were reported among donors in an Asian-associated ancestry cluster than the roughly 700-donor mean. Roughly uniform sequencing depth across donors was assumed in presence/absence analyses, although this assumption may not hold. Only TCR beta chains were sequenced in this cohort, and the absence of alpha or paired-chain data limited detectable features. A few of the identified cytomegalovirus-associated TCR beta chains were confirmed in vitro to be specific for cytomegalovirus antigens. The only immune exposure information available for the cohort was CMV serostatus. A later analysis reported that several top co-occurrence clusters appeared linked to parvovirus B19, influenza, CMV and Epstein-Barr virus. Because counts were too low, seventeen rarely observed V segments, including chromosome 9 orphons, were left out of the earlier analysis of 587 of the donors. A later analysis found that TCR association rates varied across HLA loci, with DRB1 alleles showing the most associated TCRs and HLA-C alleles the fewest. Compared with equally common non-associated chains, HLA-associated TCR beta chains in a later analysis were more clonally expanded and had lower generation probabilities. Because some donors lacked HLA typing at each locus, the association tests relied only on the typed subset. While some public TCRs were present in many individuals, most TCR sequences turned up only very rarely across donors. The study gave a list of about 170 TCR beta chains associated with cytomegalovirus.

Preparation of the library involved the immunoSEQ multiplex PCR assay. For the multiplex PCR, a mixture combining 60 forward primers for TCR Vbeta segments and 13 reverse primers for TCR Jbeta segments was used. Amplification of the CDR3 region of rearranged TCR beta genes was performed with a multiplex PCR assay on genomic DNA. On the Illumina HiSeq System, the amplified TCR beta libraries were sequenced as 87-base-pair reads. The authors processed their data as follows. Across the roughly 600 repertoires, a later analysis counted approximately 83 million unique TCR beta chains, 8.5 million to 12 million of which were shared by at least two donors. To remove PCR and sequencing errors, raw reads were error-corrected and collapsed into unique sequences using a nearest-neighbor algorithm that merged closely related sequences. To assign V, D and J gene segments, CDR3 sequences were aligned to IMGT reference sequences. Each retained sequence needed at least a six-nucleotide match to both a V gene segment and a J gene segment. A rearrangement counted as productive if the CDR3 had no stop codons and remained in frame with V and J, and every other rearrangement counted as non-productive. Following IMGT convention, CDR3 was defined as the stretch from the second conserved V-encoded cysteine to the conserved J-encoded phenylalanine. The earlier analysis of about 560 of the donors excluded any sequence lacking an unambiguous match to a single V gene segment. An earlier analysis of 587 of the donors classified V segments as functional when productive rearrangements were above 56.7% and as segregating when the standard deviation between donors was above 5%. A statistical classification framework was developed to diagnose cytomegalovirus status using the catalog of TCR beta chain sequences. In a later analysis, V and J genes were assigned by comparing TCR nucleotide sequences against IMGT/GENE-DB human TR gene sequences. In a later analysis, CDR3 sequences and most-parsimonious VDJ recombination scenarios were assigned using the TCRdist pipeline. In a later analysis, each TCR beta chain was defined by its CDR3 amino acid sequence together with its V-gene family, and reads without a unique V-gene family were excluded. In a later analysis, approximately 590 highly shared, low-generation-probability nucleotide sequences were removed to address suspected cross-contamination and a sequencing artifact. In a later analysis, a clonal expansion index for each public chain was calculated from normalized within-repertoire ranks of inferred template counts. A later analysis computed generation probabilities with a VDJ recombination model fitted to out-of-frame rearrangements, and checked the results against IGoR. In a later analysis, TCR-TCR, TCR-HLA and TCR-CMV co-occurrence was scored with hypergeometric tests, and a repertoire-size bias correction was applied to TCR pairs. False discovery rates were estimated in a later analysis by permuting HLA or CMV assignments 20 times. In a later analysis, co-occurring TCRs were grouped with DBSCAN, and TCRdist sequence similarity was added when clustering was performed within HLA-allele-positive subsets. Repertoires with fewer than 30,000 or more than 120,000 public chains, plus five repertoires with anomalous nucleotide sharing, were excluded from co-occurrence clustering. TCRdb mirrors the immuneACCESS table, restricted to in-frame sequences. Some clones are absent from its copies; in checked studies, under half trace to an unresolved V gene, and the reason for the others is unknown. The DNA gave D and trimming, while V, J and clone size come from that table. This sample gives roughly 120,000 clones in total; under 80% of them show up just once. Less than 15% of the sample is held by the ten biggest clonotypes.

This clonotype originated in a woman in her sixties or seventies in good health and CMV-seropositive. Sequencing was performed on PBMCs.

The DNA reads as follows: TGTGCCAGCAGCGTAGATCTTGGCGAGACCCAGTACTTC. Translated, this gives CASSVDLGETQYF. Here the chain combines TRBV9 and TRBJ2-5; no confident D gene assignment can be made. In the germline V gene, CDR1 corresponds to SGDLS and CDR2 to YYNGEE. From cysteine to phenylalanine, the CDR3 is 13 amino acids long. The DNA shown is the 39-base CDR3, in frame from base 1. V is shortened by 0 bases, J by 5 bases, and the region joining them spans 8 bases.